The 32 T cell receptor beta chains in this list originate from one sample, sequenced in a study of T cell repertoires in cytomegalovirus infection. Via MiXCR, TCRdb re-called the reads, giving one row per CDR3 protein. Of roughly 600,000 distinct CDR3 sequences in the sample, 20% to 25% were seen once. The sequencing sample was made of CD8+ T cells from PBMCs. The origin of the receptors is a human donor in good health (CMV status not recorded). Some clones in this sample may be carry-over from other donors' samples.

The sample holds many counts of this clonotype. The rearrangement uses TRBV7-6 and TRBJ2-3; D is perhaps TRBD2 (7 bases). Germline V gene sequence: CDR1 SGHVS, CDR2 FNYEAQ. V lost 10 bases, J lost 2 bases, and 16 bases lay in between. The CDR3 length is 14 residues. CDR3 sequence: CANEGGGATDTQYF. The CDR3 region has the DNA TGTGCCAACGAGGGGGGGGGCGCCACAGATACGCAGTATTTT.

This rearrangement joins TRBV19 to TRBJ2-2; D call uncertain. The V end lost 3 bases, the J end lost 0 bases, and 8 bases lay between the germline ends. This CDR3 has 15 amino acids. In germline, CDR1 is LNHDA, CDR2 SQIVND (reference sequence). CDR3 residues: CASSIGPPNTGELFF. The CDR3 DNA reads as TGTGCCAGTAGTATCGGACCGCCGAACACCGGGGAGCTGTTTTTT.

Worth noting for this clonotype: The junction departs from the called germline gene at one end, perhaps through a read error. The chain carries TRBV4-2 and TRBJ2-1; perhaps TRBD1 as D (5 bases). This CDR3 is built from 17 residues. Germline CDR1 LGHNA, CDR2 YNFKEQ. The CDR3 DNA is TGTGCCAGCAACCAAGATGGGGCAGGGATCTCCTACAATGAGCAGTTCTTC. Encoded protein: CASNQDGAGISYNEQFF.

V is TRBV5-4 and J is TRBJ2-2; the D is unclear. V was pared by 3 bases and J by 8 bases, with 8 bases between. CDR1 and CDR2 from the germline V gene are SGHNT and YYREEE (reference sequence). The CDR3 consists of 12 residues. The CDR3 DNA reads as TGTGCCAGCAGCTACGAGGTGGGGGAGCTGTTTTTT. It specifies CASSYEVGELFF. Variable domain in full (rest from reference TRBV5-4 and TRBJ2-2): ETGVTQSPTHLIKTRGQQVTLRCSSQSGHNTVSWYQQALGQGPQFIFQYYREEENGRGNFPPRFSGLQFPNYSSELNVNALELDDSALYLCASSYEVGELFFGEGSRLTVL.

Regarding this clonotype: The germline gene is not matched at one end of the junction; a read error may be the cause. V gene TRBV27 combines with J gene TRBJ1-2; TRBD1 is a possible D gene (6 bases). CDR3 size: 15 residues. Per germline, CDR1 MNHEY and CDR2 SMNVEV (reference sequence). The DNA for the CDR3 is TGTGCCAGCAATTTATCGCTCGGGGGCGGGGATGGCTACACCTTC. It yields the protein CASNLSLGGGDGYTF.

This clonotype was seen only a few times. This rearrangement joins TRBV7-9 to TRBJ2-7; 7 bases line up with TRBD2. This CDR3 contains 13 residues. Germline loops: CDR1 SEHNR, CDR2 FQNEAQ (reference sequence). The V gene end was trimmed by 5 bases and the J gene end by 3 bases; junction bases not matched to a gene: 4. CDR3 nucleotides: TGTGCCAGCAGCCAGACTAGCAGCTACGAGCAGTACGTC. Amino acids: CASSQTSSYEQYV.

In this sample, this clonotype turned up a few times. This chain joins TRBV20-1 and TRBJ2-3; D gene uncertain. Germline CDR1 DFQATT, CDR2 SNEGSKA (reference sequence). Trimming removed 7 bases from V and 1 base from J, with 24 bases in between. This CDR3 comprises 17 residues. CDR3 coding DNA: TGCAGTGTTAATCCCAGGATCCACCTGCTAGGCACAGATACGCAGTATTTT. It yields the protein CSVNPRIHLLGTDTQYF.

This clonotype was recorded only once. The CDR3 DNA reads as TGTGCCAGCAGTACCGGAGGGGGGGTGGCATGGCCCCAGCATTTT. Translated, it gives CASSTGGGVAWPQHF. The chain has TRBV2 and TRBJ1-5, with a possible D match to TRBD1 (6 bases). Germline V CDR1 and CDR2: SNHLY, FYNNEI. V lost 5 bases and J 9 bases, leaving 20 bases between the germline ends. This CDR3 contains 15 residues.

As regards this clonotype: This may be a read error: a much more frequent sequence differs by one nucleotide. This CDR3 fails to terminate in the conserved phenylalanine or tryptophan, so it likely reflects a read error. V is TRBV20-1 and J is TRBJ2-3; 8 bases are shared with TRBD1. The germline CDR1 and CDR2 sequences are DFQATT and SNEGSKA (reference sequence). V lost 6 bases to trimming and J lost 1 base; unmatched junction nucleotides: 9. The CDR3 consists of 15 residues. The CDR3 sequence is CSAPGWTGRTDTQYY. As DNA, the CDR3 is TGCAGTGCGCCGGGATGGACAGGGCGCACAGATACGCAGTATTAT.

This clonotype was seen repeatedly, ten times or more. The J gene is TRBJ2-5, the V gene TRBV27; the D gene could be TRBD1 or TRBD2 (6 bases each). The CDR3 is made up of 18 amino acids. Germline assignment: CDR1 MNHEY and CDR2 SMNVEV (reference sequence). Trimming left V 1 base short and J 1 base short, with 19 bases between. The CDR3 DNA reads as TGTGCCAGCAGTTTATATGTAGGGGGGCAGGGCATCCAAGAGACCCAGTACTTC. Its protein product is CASSLYVGGQGIQETQYF.

The genes are TRBV6-5 and TRBJ2-1; no clear D. Germline-derived CDR1 and CDR2 are MNHEY and SVGAGI. With 0 bases removed from V and 0 bases from J, the gap between germline ends came to 12 bases. This CDR3 is 17 amino acids long. CDR3 nucleotides: TGTGCCAGCAGTTACTCGGACCCTTCAAGCTCCTACAATGAGCAGTTCTTC. Amino acid sequence: CASSYSDPSSSYNEQFF.

This chain connects TRBV2 to TRBJ2-4, with no clear D. The CDR3 runs to 11 residues. Germline-derived CDR1 and CDR2 are SNHLY and FYNNEI. With 6 bases removed from V and 5 bases from J, the gap between germline ends came to 5 bases. The CDR3 loop is CASRDQNIQYF. CDR3 nucleotide sequence: TGTGCCAGCAGAGACCAAAACATTCAGTACTTC.

This clonotype was found a few times. This sequence joins TRBV20-1 and TRBJ2-1; maybe TRBD1 (5 bases). CDR1 and CDR2 (germline): DFQATT, SNEGSKA (reference sequence). V was clipped by 3 bases and J by 5 bases, with 11 bases between them. There are 13 residues in the CDR3. For the CDR3, the DNA is TGCAGTGCTAGCAGGGCCGTCGACAATGAGCAGTTCTTC. Its translation is CSASRAVDNEQFF.

This clonotype has more than one count but fewer than ten. The rearrangement joins TRBV15 to TRBJ2-1; 9 bases are a match to TRBD2. V shed 6 bases and J 8 bases; nucleotides not matched to a gene: 11. Germline V gene data show CDR1 as LNHNV and CDR2 as YYDKDF (reference sequence). The CDR3 totals 15 residues. CDR3 sequence reads: CATRVASGVWDEQFF. In DNA, the CDR3 is TGTGCCACCAGGGTAGCTAGCGGGGTATGGGATGAGCAGTTCTTC.

In this sample, this clonotype turned up a few times. This chain connects TRBV7-9 to TRBJ2-3; D perhaps matches TRBD1 (5 bases). Trimming cost V 6 bases and J 15 bases, with 22 bases left between them. This CDR3 region has 13 residues. The germline CDR1 and CDR2 sequences are SEHNR and FQNEAQ (reference sequence). The CDR3 loop reads CASRPSTRGVFYF. The CDR3 coding sequence is TGTGCCAGCAGACCCTCGACAAGGGGCGTGTTCTATTTT.

This clonotype was counted a few times. V usage is TRBV7-9 and J usage is TRBJ1-4; D is uncertain. Germline-derived CDR1 and CDR2 are SEHNR and FQNEAQ (reference sequence). The CDR3 loop spans 11 amino acids. Trimming left V 1 base short and J 10 bases short, with 4 bases between. Written as DNA, the CDR3 is TGTGCCAGCAGCTTAGAAGTAAAACTGTTTTTT. Its protein product is CASSLEVKLFF.

The sample holds many counts of this clonotype. The chain couples TRBV7-9 to TRBJ2-1; D is possibly TRBD2 (5 bases). Germline assignment: CDR1 SEHNR and CDR2 FQNEAQ (reference sequence). This CDR3 is 14 amino acids long. The V and J ends lost 8 bases and 4 bases respectively, with 15 bases between them. The CDR3 DNA reads TGTGCCAGCTGGTCGGGCGGGTTTTACAATGAGCAGTTCTTC. Protein sequence: CASWSGGFYNEQFF.

This clonotype showed up many times. The chain links TRBV7-8 to TRBJ2-7; D gene unclear. This CDR3 contains 12 residues. Looked up from germline, CDR1 is SGHVS and CDR2 is FQNEAQ. The V and J ends lost 4 bases and 3 bases respectively, with 7 bases between them. The CDR3 DNA follows: TGTGCCAGCAGCTCCCCGAGCTACGAGCAGTACGTC. It codes for CASSSPSYEQYV.

This clonotype was counted a few times. The rearrangement joins TRBV2 to TRBJ2-3, with TRBD2 matching 10 bases. Trimming at V came to 6 bases and at J to 5 bases, leaving 8 bases not matched to a gene. The germline V gene has CDR1 SNHLY and CDR2 FYNNEI. This CDR3 has 15 residues. CDR3 loop: CASRVSGGRGDTQYF. In DNA, the CDR3 is TGTGCCAGCAGAGTTAGCGGGGGGCGGGGAGATACGCAGTATTTT.

The J gene is TRBJ1-4, the V gene TRBV29-1; D ambiguous. The CDR3 is 11 residues long. Trimming cost V 7 bases and J 13 bases, with 16 bases left between them. Per germline, CDR1 SQVTM and CDR2 ANQGSEA. CDR3 residues: CSGRSYRGLFF. The DNA for the CDR3 is TGCAGCGGCCGAAGTTACCGGGGACTGTTTTTT.

This clonotype was seen repeatedly, ten times or more. The chain combines TRBV5-5 with TRBJ2-3, with a tentative D call TRBD2 (6 bases). There are 13 residues in the CDR3. Trimming left V 1 base short and J 6 bases short, with 9 bases between. CDR1 and CDR2 from the germline V gene are SGHKS and YYEKEE (reference sequence). CDR3 region: CASSLPGVDTQYF. CDR3 DNA sequence: TGTGCCAGCAGCTTGCCGGGGGTTGATACGCAGTATTTT.

The chain links TRBV12-3 or TRBV12-4 to TRBJ2-7, with D unresolved. V dropped 4 bases and J dropped 6 bases, with 16 bases sitting between them. The CDR3 has 14 residues. The DNA of the CDR3 is TGTGCCAGCAGTTGGGTAGGGAAAAGTGGCGAGCAGTACTTC. It encodes CASSWVGKSGEQYF.

The chain employs TRBV28 and TRBJ2-7, with D possibly matching TRBD2 (6 bases). The CDR3 contains 12 residues. Germline CDR1 MDHEN, CDR2 SYDVKM. The CDR3 DNA is TGTGCCAACAGTTTGGGGGGTTCCGAGCAGTACGTC. It encodes CANSLGGSEQYV.

The chain uses TRBV12-3 or TRBV12-4 and TRBJ1-2; a possible D gene is TRBD1 (5 bases). Trimming shortened V by 0 bases and J by 4 bases, and 15 bases separated the two germline ends. The CDR3 totals 16 residues. The CDR3 reads CASSLAPGGGGYGYTF. The CDR3 DNA follows: TGTGCCAGCAGTTTAGCCCCTGGGGGGGGTGGCTATGGCTACACCTTC.

The chain links TRBV15 to TRBJ2-7; tentatively, D is TRBD1 (5 bases). The CDR3 contains 11 residues. Trimming shortened V by 8 bases and J by 6 bases, and 11 bases separated the two germline ends. The germline gives CDR1 LNHNV, CDR2 YYDKDF (reference sequence). The CDR3 reads CATQGPGEQYV. The CDR3 region has the DNA TGTGCCACCCAGGGCCCGGGCGAGCAGTACGTC.

This clonotype was seen a few times. This rearrangement joins TRBV28 to TRBJ2-3, with 10 bases aligning to TRBD1. Germline CDR1 and CDR2: MDHEN and SYDVKM. V shed 4 bases and J 4 bases; nucleotides not matched to a gene: 5. The CDR3 sequence is 15 residues long. CDR3 sequence reads: CASSWRDRGPDTQYF. In DNA, the CDR3 is TGTGCCAGCAGTTGGAGGGACAGGGGCCCAGATACGCAGTATTTT.

Ten or more counts support this clonotype. V usage is TRBV7-9 and J usage is TRBJ2-1; unclear D gene. The V gene's germline CDR1 is SEHNR and CDR2 FQNEAQ (reference sequence). The CDR3 is made up of 11 amino acids. V was pared by 2 bases and J by 7 bases, with 3 bases between. This CDR3 is CASSLLNEQFF. In nucleotides, the CDR3 is TGTGCCAGCAGCTTACTTAATGAGCAGTTCTTC.

As concerns this clonotype: The junction and the germline gene differ at one end; a read error may be behind it. The chain is built from TRBV2 and TRBJ2-5; possibly TRBD1 for D (6 bases). Germline values: CDR1 SNHLY, CDR2 FYNNEI. The CDR3 has 15 residues. The CDR3 DNA reads TGTGCCAACAGTGAAGGGACAAGAGTCCAAGAGACCCAGTACTTC. It translates to CANSEGTRVQETQYF.

This clonotype was counted ten times or more. One junction end does not reproduce the germline sequence, and a read error may be involved. The rearrangement uses TRBV7-7 and TRBJ2-2, with D perhaps matching TRBD2 (5 bases). This CDR3 has 14 amino acids. CDR1 and CDR2 from the germline V gene are SSHAT and FNYEAQ (reference sequence). Written as DNA, the CDR3 is TGTGCTAGCAGCAGTTCAGCGGTCACCGGGGAGCTGTTTTTT. Translating it yields CASSSSAVTGELFF.

This clonotype was counted between two and nine times. The chain employs TRBV19 and TRBJ1-1, with 8 bases identical to TRBD1. The CDR3 has 17 amino acids. The V gene's germline CDR1 is LNHDA and CDR2 SQIVND (reference sequence). Trimming removed 3 bases from V and 1 base from J; junction bases left unmatched: 10. In DNA, the CDR3 is TGTGCCAGTAGTATCCACCGGGACAGGAGGGGGAACACTGAAGCTTTCTTT. Its translation: CASSIHRDRRGNTEAFF.

This clonotype was counted many times. The rearrangement links TRBV28 to TRBJ2-3; D is perhaps TRBD2 (6 bases). This CDR3 contains 15 residues. Germline loops: CDR1 MDHEN, CDR2 SYDVKM. The V end was cut by 3 bases, the J end by 2 bases, with 12 bases between. The CDR3 loop reads CASSFRRGNTDTQYF. The DNA of the CDR3 is TGTGCCAGCAGTTTCCGGCGGGGAAACACAGATACGCAGTATTTT.

The genes are TRBV6-1 and TRBJ1-1, with TRBD1 matching 7 bases. Germline lookup yields CDR1 MNHNS and CDR2 SASEGT. J gave up 1 base and V 10 bases, and 6 bases lay outside the gene matches. The CDR3 covers 13 residues. The CDR3 spells CATTGTANTEAFF. CDR3 DNA sequence: TGTGCCACCACCGGGACAGCGAACACTGAAGCTTTCTTT.